This TCR beta chain originates from a study of blood T cells in healthy people across ages. Study-wide context: About one barcoded TCR beta cDNA was captured per two T cells. Study conclusions and caveats: Long-lived donors had more naive CD4+ cells and higher diversity than aged donors.

The authors extracted at least 5.5 micrograms of total RNA per sample. Primed by a sample-barcoded 5' primer and a J-beta primer mix, a second PCR proceeded for 7 to 11 cycles. One entry per CDR3 protein results from TCRdb running MiXCR on the 5' RACE reads. The top ten clones hold around a fifth of a sample with about 730,000 distinct CDR3 sequences, roughly 45% of them seen once. The CDR3 is 19 amino acids. V was pared by 5 bases and J by 1 base, with 15 bases of the junction left unmatched. Germline lookup yields CDR1 SGHDT and CDR2 YYEEEE. This clonotype was recorded a few times. What it recognizes is unknown.

The chain joins TRBV5-6 to TRBJ2-6; TRBD2 agrees at 7 bases. Sequenced: blood. The sequence derives from an older woman in good health. CDR3 sequence reads: CASSTGRWGEKSGANVLTF. In nucleotides, the CDR3 is TGTGCCAGCAGTACCGGGAGGTGGGGCGAAAAGTCTGGGGCCAACGTCCTGACTTTC. Looking up the rest from reference TRBV5-6 and TRBJ2-6 gives the full variable domain: DAGVTQSPTHLIKTRGQQVTLRCSPKSGHDTVSWYQQALGQGPQFIFQYYEEEERQRGNFPDRFSGHQFPNYSSELNVNALLLGDSALYLCASSTGRWGEKSGANVLTFGAGSRLTVL.